Here is one TCR beta chain with its context. Its antigen is unidentified. TCRdb recomputed calls from the reads with MiXCR, one row per CDR3 protein. This sample yields approximately 220,000 distinct CDR3 sequences, of which about 40% are seen a single time; 55% to 60% belongs to the top ten. The sample belongs to a study of T cell repertoires in cytomegalovirus infection. Turning to the study itself: Recently identified HLA-C-restricted and well-studied HLA-B-restricted CMV epitopes were used. Public TCR beta signature analysis indicated the presence of both CMV infection and matching HLA type.

Study conclusions and caveats: Cumulative frequency of public TCR beta families picked out carriers of CMV plus the relevant HLA. HLA-C-restricted CMV clonotypes gave the most frequent clonotype in two of eight donors.

Germline CDR1 reads SQVTM; CDR2 reads ANQGSEA. The germline V and J ends were trimmed by 8 bases and 3 bases, with 13 bases remaining between them. The CDR3 is 13 residues long. The sequence derives from a human donor in good health (CMV status not recorded). Some clones in this sample may be carry-over from other donors' samples. This sample comprised CD8+ T cells from cultured PBMCs, obtained from culture after CMV antigen stimulation. The genes are TRBV29-1 and TRBJ1-4; D possibly corresponds to TRBD1 (6 bases). The CDR3 loop reads CSTRQEPNEKLFF. DNA of the CDR3: TGCAGCACTCGACAGGAACCTAATGAAAAACTGTTTTTT. The full variable domain, completed using reference TRBV29-1 and TRBJ1-4, is SAVISQKPSRDICQRGTSLTIQCQVDSQVTMMFWYRQQPGQSLTLIATANQGSEATYESGFVIDKFPISRPNLTFSTLTVSNMSPEDSSIYLCSTRQEPNEKLFFGSGTQLSVL.